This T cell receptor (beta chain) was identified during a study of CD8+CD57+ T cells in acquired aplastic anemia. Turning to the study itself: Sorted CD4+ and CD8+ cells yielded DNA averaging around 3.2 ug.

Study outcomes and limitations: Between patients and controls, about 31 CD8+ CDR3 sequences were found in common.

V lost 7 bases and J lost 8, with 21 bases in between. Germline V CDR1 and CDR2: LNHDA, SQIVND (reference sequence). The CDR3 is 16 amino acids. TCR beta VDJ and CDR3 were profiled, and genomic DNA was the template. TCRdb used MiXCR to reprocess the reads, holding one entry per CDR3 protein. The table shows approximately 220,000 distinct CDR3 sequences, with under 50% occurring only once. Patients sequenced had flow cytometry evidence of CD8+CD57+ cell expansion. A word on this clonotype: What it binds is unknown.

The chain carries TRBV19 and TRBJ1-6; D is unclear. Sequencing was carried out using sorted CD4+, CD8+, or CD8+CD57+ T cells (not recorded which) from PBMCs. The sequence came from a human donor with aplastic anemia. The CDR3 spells CASTISAGNIDSPLHF. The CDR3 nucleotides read TGTGCCAGTACCATTAGTGCGGGGAACATAGATTCACCCCTCCACTTT.